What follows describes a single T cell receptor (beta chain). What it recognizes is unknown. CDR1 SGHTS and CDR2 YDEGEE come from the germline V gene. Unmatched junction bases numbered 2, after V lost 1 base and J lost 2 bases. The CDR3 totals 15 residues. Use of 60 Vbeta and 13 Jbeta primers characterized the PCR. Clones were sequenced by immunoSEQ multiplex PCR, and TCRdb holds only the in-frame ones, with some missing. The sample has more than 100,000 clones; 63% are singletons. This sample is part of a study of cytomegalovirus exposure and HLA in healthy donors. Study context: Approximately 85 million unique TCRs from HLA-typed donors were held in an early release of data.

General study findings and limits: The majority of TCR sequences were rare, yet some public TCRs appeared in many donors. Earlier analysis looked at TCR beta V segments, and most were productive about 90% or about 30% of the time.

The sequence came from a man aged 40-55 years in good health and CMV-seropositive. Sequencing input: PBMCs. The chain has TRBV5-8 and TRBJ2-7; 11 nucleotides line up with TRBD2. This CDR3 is CASSLTSGRAYEQYF. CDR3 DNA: TGTGCCAGCAGCTTGACTAGCGGGAGAGCCTACGAGCAGTACTTC.